The 10 T cell receptor beta chains presented below share a single source sample, sequenced in a study of regulatory T cells. Amplification used 52 TRBV primers and 13 TRBJ primers. Repertoires were generated with immunoSEQ multiplex PCR, while TCRdb's copy carries only in-frame clones and drops some. In the table there are around 5,900 clones, roughly 80% of which are singletons. Material: CD8+ T cells sorted from blood. The receptors originated from a child aged 10-17 years with CD3G deficiency.

The chain carries TRBV6-5 and TRBJ1-2, with D uncertain. Germline V gives CDR1 MNHEY, CDR2 SVGAGI. CDR3 length: 10 amino acids. The V end was cut by 8 bases, the J end by 4 bases, with 5 bases between. The CDR3 DNA reads as TGTGCCAGCCTATTCTATGGCTACACCTTC. Its protein is CASLFYGYTF.

V and J are TRBV27 and TRBJ2-3; D unresolved. From germline, CDR1 is MNHEY and CDR2 SMNVEV (reference sequence). V lost 5 bases, J lost 8 bases, and 14 bases lay in between. CDR3 length equals 13 residues. This chain's CDR3 is CASSPPPSGTQYF. Here the CDR3 DNA reads TGTGCCAGCAGTCCCCCCCCATCCGGTACGCAGTATTTT.

This clone was seen once. The chain is built from TRBV7-7 and TRBJ2-7; 9 bases are shared with TRBD1. The CDR3 sequence is 14 residues long. Germline CDR1 SSHAT, CDR2 FNYEAQ (reference sequence). After removal of 5 bases from V and 3 bases from J, the junction contained 5 bases not matched to a gene. The CDR3 DNA reads as TGTGCCAGCAGCCAGCCGGGACAGGGCTACGAGCAGTACTTC. Protein sequence: CASSQPGQGYEQYF.

The chain couples TRBV6-6 to TRBJ2-5, with D possibly being TRBD2 (5 bases). The assigned J gene may be wrong: the sequence end matches TRBJ2-7 better. The CDR3 is 13 residues long. Germline values: CDR1 MNHNY, CDR2 SVGAGI (reference sequence). The CDR3 sequence is CASSYVGSDEQYF. Written as DNA, the CDR3 is TGTGCCAGCAGTTACGTGGGGAGCGACGAGCAGTACTTC.

V usage is TRBV13 and J usage is TRBJ2-5; TRBD1 agrees at 10 bases. J was trimmed by 3 bases and V by 4 bases; bases with no gene match: 5. CDR3 length equals 15 residues. The germline V gene has CDR1 PRHDT and CDR2 FYEKMQ (reference sequence). CDR3 protein: CASSSAGTGEETQYF. The CDR3, as DNA: TGTGCCAGCAGCTCCGCCGGGACAGGGGAAGAGACCCAGTACTTC.

V is TRBV28 and J is TRBJ2-2; 8 positions match TRBD1. This CDR3 spans 14 amino acids. J was trimmed by 5 bases and V by 2 bases; bases with no gene match: 1. Germline V CDR1 and CDR2: MDHEN, SYDVKM. The CDR3 DNA follows: TGTGCCAGCAGTTTAACAGGGGGGACCGGGGAGCTGTTTTTT. It is translated as CASSLTGGTGELFF.

Only one count was recorded for this clone. In DNA form, the CDR3 reads TGTGCCAGCAGCTCCCCAGGGGGGTATGAGCAGTTCTTC. Amino acids: CASSSPGGYEQFF. The rearrangement joins TRBV7-9 to TRBJ2-1; TRBD1 is a possible D gene (7 bases). The ends were cut back, 4 bases at V and 8 bases at J, with 12 bases in the middle. The CDR3 extends over 13 amino acids. Looked up from germline, CDR1 is SEHNR and CDR2 is FQNEAQ (reference sequence).

The chain employs TRBV7-9 and TRBJ2-5, with D uncertain. The J call may be wrong; the DNA end is better matched by TRBJ2-7. Germline-derived CDR1 and CDR2 are SEHNR and FQNEAQ (reference sequence). The CDR3 contains 14 residues. CDR3 in DNA: TGTGCCAGCAGCTTCTCTGGTCGCCCATACGAGCAGTACTTC. Protein: CASSFSGRPYEQYF.

The genes are TRBV28 and TRBJ1-1, with 7 bases matching TRBD1. This CDR3 is built from 15 residues. The J segment lost 5 bases and the V segment lost 3 bases, leaving 9 bases of the junction unmatched. Germline CDR1 reads MDHEN; CDR2 reads SYDVKM. The CDR3 bases are TGTGCCAGCAGTTTCCCAGGGGGGGAGAGGACTGAAGCTTTCTTT. Amino acids: CASSFPGGERTEAFF. The whole variable domain, filled in from reference TRBV28 and TRBJ1-1, reads DVKVTQSSRYLVKRTGEKVFLECVQDMDHENMFWYRQDPGLGLRLIYFSYDVKMKEKGDIPEGYSVSREKKERFSLILESASTNQTSMYLCASSFPGGERTEAFFGQGTRLTVV.

This clone was seen more than once but under ten times. The CDR3 is CASSLATSGSDEQFF. CDR3 nucleotide sequence: TGTGCCAGCAGCTTGGCAACTAGCGGGAGCGATGAGCAGTTCTTC. The chain is built from TRBV7-6 and TRBJ2-1, with 11 bases fitting TRBD2. CDR3 length: 15 amino acids. CDR1 and CDR2 (germline): SGHVS, FNYEAQ. V lost 3 bases, J lost 8 bases, and 6 bases stayed unmatched.